This T cell receptor beta chain was recovered during a study of control samples from healthy donors and cancer patients. Only a few counts were recorded for this clone. V lost 7 bases and J lost 0, with 9 bases in between. Per the germline V gene, CDR1 is SGHRS and CDR2 is YFSETQ. This CDR3 is built from 13 residues. TCRdb's table, derived via immunoSEQ multiplex PCR, lists solely in-frame clones and lacks some. The sample has some 150,000 clones, about nine tenths seen once. Sequenced material: blood. This receptor was taken from a man aged 30-40 years in good health. This chain uses TRBV5-1 with TRBJ2-3; D gene uncertain. The CDR3 coding sequence is TGCGCCAGCCAGATTGGCAGCACAGATACGCAGTATTTT. It is translated as CASQIGSTDTQYF. Variable domain in full (rest from reference TRBV5-1 and TRBJ2-3): KAGVTQTPRYLIKTRGQQVTLSCSPISGHRSVSWYQQTPGQGLQFLFEYFSETQRNKGNFPGRFSGRQFSNSRSEMNVSTLELGDSALYLCASQIGSTDTQYFGPGTRLTVL.